This T cell receptor beta chain was obtained from a study of cytomegalovirus exposure and HLA in healthy donors. In the PCR, 60 Vbeta and 13 Jbeta primers were used. Generated by immunoSEQ multiplex PCR, the TCRdb table keeps only in-frame clones and is missing some. This sample carries 150,000 to 200,000 clones, around four fifths of them seen once, and the ten largest clones take about 9.1%. Germline V gene data show CDR1 as SGHRS and CDR2 as YFSETQ. The CDR3 loop spans 14 amino acids. Trimming cost V 2 bases and J 0 bases, with 8 bases left between them. This TCR was recovered from a man aged 18 to 30 in good health and CMV-seropositive. The sample comprised PBMCs. The rearrangement joins TRBV5-1 to TRBJ1-1; D may be TRBD1 (5 bases). The CDR3 DNA reads TGCGCCAGCAGCTTATGGACAATGAACACTGAAGCTTTCTTT. It yields the protein CASSLWTMNTEAFF.